These 17 T cell receptor beta chains were sequenced from one sample in a study of T cell repertoires in cytomegalovirus infection. In TCRdb, the reads were re-called with MiXCR into one record per CDR3 protein. The sample contains roughly 640,000 distinct CDR3 sequences, about 24% of which appear only once. What was sequenced was CD8+ T cells from PBMCs. These receptors came from a human donor in good health (CMV status not recorded). Some clones in this sample may be carry-over from other donors' samples.

This clonotype was seen ten or more times. The chain has TRBV10-3 and TRBJ2-7; tentative D call: TRBD2 (6 bases). V was trimmed by 3 bases and J by 7 bases, leaving 19 bases between them. Germline-derived CDR1 and CDR2 are ENHRY and SYGVKD. This CDR3 is built from 15 residues. DNA of the CDR3: TGTGCCATCAGTGACCCGGACTATGGCCCTGGAGAGCAGTACGTC. It specifies CAISDPDYGPGEQYV.

In this sample, this clonotype turned up many times. The chain recombines TRBV20-1 with TRBJ2-7; maybe TRBD2 (6 bases). V was clipped by 0 bases and J by 0 bases, with 15 bases between them. Germline-derived CDR1 and CDR2 are DFQATT and SNEGSKA (reference sequence). The CDR3 has 16 residues. CDR3 protein: CSARDRSSGSSYEQYV. The CDR3 DNA reads as TGCAGTGCTAGAGATCGGAGTAGCGGAAGCTCCTACGAGCAGTACGTC.

In its sample, this clonotype was seen many times. The rearrangement uses TRBV15 and TRBJ1-5; no definite D call. Germline values: CDR1 LNHNV, CDR2 YYDKDF (reference sequence). This CDR3 has 14 residues. V lost 0 bases and J 4 bases, leaving 7 bases between the germline ends. The CDR3, as DNA: TGTGCCACCAGCAGAGATCGAGGGAATCAGCCCCAGCATTTT. Its protein product is CATSRDRGNQPQHF.

This clonotype occurred a few times. The junction and the germline gene differ at one end; a read error may be behind it. V and J are TRBV7-9 and TRBJ2-5; 10 nucleotides agree with TRBD1. Germline V CDR1 and CDR2: SEHNR, FQNEAQ (reference sequence). CDR3 length equals 15 residues. The CDR3 nucleotides read TGTGCCAGCAGACCGCCGGGACAGGGGAGAGAGACCCAGCACTTC. This sequence encodes CASRPPGQGRETQHF.

This clonotype was observed at least ten times. The chain is built from TRBV12-3 or TRBV12-4 and TRBJ2-3, with 10 bases that match TRBD2. The junction had 7 bases not matched to a gene; V was cut back by 3 bases and J by 4 bases. This CDR3 has 16 amino acids. The CDR3 here is CASSFVAGGLADTQYF. In DNA form, the CDR3 reads TGTGCCAGCAGTTTTGTAGCGGGGGGTCTTGCAGATACGCAGTATTTT.

The V call is TRBV29-1, the J call TRBJ2-7; D remains unclear. The V end was cut by 5 bases, the J end by 5 bases, with 16 bases between. CDR3 size: 13 residues. CDR1 and CDR2 (germline): SQVTM, ANQGSEA. The CDR3 nucleotides are TGCAGCGTTACAATAACCTCTGAGGACGAGCAGTACTTC. It encodes CSVTITSEDEQYF.

In this sample, this clonotype turned up many times. Germline is not matched at one junction end, which may reflect a read error. The V gene is TRBV12-3 or TRBV12-4, the J gene TRBJ2-2, with 12 bases fitting TRBD2. The CDR3 sequence is 17 residues long. CDR3 in amino acids: CASSRTSGVAKTGELFF. In DNA, the CDR3 is TGTGCCAGCAGCAGGACTAGCGGGGTGGCGAAGACCGGGGAGCTGTTTTTT.

The rearrangement uses TRBV28 and TRBJ2-7; TRBD1 matches 10 bases. The germline V gene has CDR1 MDHEN and CDR2 SYDVKM. This CDR3 is built from 14 residues. V trimming: 6 bases; J trimming: 5 bases; junction bases outside the gene matches: 7. The CDR3 sequence: CASSPGTGVHEQYV. The CDR3 coding sequence is TGTGCCAGCAGCCCCGGGACAGGGGTCCACGAGCAGTACGTC.

This clonotype was seen ten or more times. The chain uses TRBV25-1 and TRBJ1-1; no firm D call. The CDR3 totals 14 residues. Germline assignment: CDR1 MGHDK and CDR2 SYGVNS. Trimming took 4 bases from V and 3 from J, leaving 12 bases between them. CDR3 coding DNA: TGTGCCAGCAGTGGCCCCCGGTTGGACACTGAAGCTTTCTTT. It codes for CASSGPRLDTEAFF.

This clonotype has ten or more counts. The chain uses TRBV7-9 and TRBJ2-1; D is perhaps TRBD1 (6 bases). V lost 2 bases to trimming and J lost 5 bases, with 13 bases between them. Germline CDR1 reads SEHNR; CDR2 reads FQNEAQ (reference sequence). The CDR3 loop spans 15 amino acids. CDR3 sequence (DNA): TGTGCCAGCAGCTTATTACAGGGTGGGAACAATGAGCAGTTCTTC. This encodes CASSLLQGGNNEQFF. The variable domain in full, with the rest retrieved from reference TRBV7-9 and TRBJ2-1, is DTGVSQNPRHKITKRGQNVTFRCDPISEHNRLYWYRQTLGQGPEFLTYFQNEAQLEKSRLLSDRFSAERPKGSFSTLEIQRTEQGDSAMYLCASSLLQGGNNEQFFGPGTRLTVL.

The rearrangement joins TRBV7-2 to TRBJ2-7; D gene unclear. The germline V gene encodes CDR1 SGHTA and CDR2 FQGNSA. With 5 bases removed from V and 0 bases from J, the gap between germline ends came to 8 bases. The CDR3 runs 13 residues. The chain's CDR3 is CASSLWASYEQYF. DNA of the CDR3: TGTGCCAGCAGCCTATGGGCCTCCTACGAGCAGTACTTC.

This clonotype was recorded a few times. The chain has TRBV10-3 and TRBJ2-5; TRBD1 is a possible D gene (6 bases). The V and J ends lost 2 bases and 0 bases respectively, with 19 bases between them. The CDR3 spans 18 residues. Germline loops: CDR1 ENHRY, CDR2 SYGVKD. The CDR3 DNA follows: TGTGCCATCAGTGAGGGGCGACAGGCATACCAGTACCAAGAGACCCAGTACTTC. It codes for CAISEGRQAYQYQETQYF.

The chain is built from TRBV25-1 and TRBJ1-2; 10 bases are a match to TRBD1. This CDR3 has 13 amino acids. The junction had 4 bases not matched to a gene; V was cut back by 4 bases and J by 8 bases. Germline V gene data show CDR1 as MGHDK and CDR2 as SYGVNS. The CDR3 sequence: CASSVGQGLGYTF. The CDR3 nucleotides read TGTGCCAGCAGTGTGGGACAGGGGTTGGGCTACACCTTC.

In DNA form, the CDR3 reads TGTGCCATCTCCTTCGGACTAGCGGTGTACCAAGAGACCCAGTACTTC. Translated: CAISFGLAVYQETQYF. This chain connects TRBV18 to TRBJ2-5; 10 bases fit TRBD2. The CDR3 has 16 residues. V lost 10 bases to trimming and J lost 0 bases; unmatched junction nucleotides: 11. Germline loops: CDR1 KGHSH, CDR2 LQKENI.

This clonotype has a handful of counts. The V call is TRBV6-1, the J call TRBJ2-1, with D tentatively TRBD2 (6 bases). CDR3 size: 15 residues. Germline loops: CDR1 MNHNS, CDR2 SASEGT. V lost 10 bases, J lost 1 base, and 17 bases lay in between. DNA of the CDR3: TGTGCCATTATCGGCCGGGAGACATCCTACAATGAGCAGTTCTTC. The encoded protein is CAIIGRETSYNEQFF.

The chain recombines TRBV6-8 with TRBJ2-1, with D possibly TRBD1 on 5 matching bases. The CDR3 is 13 residues long. V dropped 5 bases and J dropped 6 bases, with 11 bases sitting between them. Germline V gives CDR1 MNHGY, CDR2 SAAAGT. CDR3 sequence (DNA): TGTGCCAGCAGTCAGGGCCCAATCAATGAGCAGTTCTTC. This gives the protein CASSQGPINEQFF.

This clonotype was recorded at least ten times. The chain joins TRBV7-2 to TRBJ2-6; D remains ambiguous. Germline V CDR1 and CDR2: SGHTA, FQGNSA. Trimming removed 1 base at V and 1 base at J, with 11 bases between. The CDR3 length is 17 residues. The CDR3 sequence is CASSLGYGGSGANVLTF. DNA for the CDR3: TGTGCCAGCAGCTTAGGTTATGGCGGTTCTGGGGCCAACGTCCTGACTTTC.